The 19 T cell receptor beta chains below were found in one sample sequenced in a study of blood T cell repertoires in COVID-19. TCRdb keeps only in-frame clones here, not all; method: immunoSEQ multiplex PCR. The sample lists 130,000 or so clones, around nine tenths seen once, with less than 2% in the top ten. Material for sequencing was peripheral blood. These receptors were taken from a woman in her sixties or seventies with acute or convalescent COVID-19.

The chain employs TRBV5-4 and TRBJ1-1; 8 bases align to TRBD1. The CDR3 sequence is 14 residues long. Germline trimming cut 3 bases from V and 4 bases from J; bases unmatched to any gene: 5. Per the germline V gene, CDR1 is SGHNT and CDR2 is YYREEE (reference sequence). CDR3 loop: CASSSPGQVTEAFF. The CDR3 nucleotides are TGTGCCAGCAGCTCTCCGGGACAGGTCACTGAAGCTTTCTTT.

The chain is built from TRBV19 and TRBJ1-2; no definite D call. This CDR3 has 14 amino acids. V lost 3 bases and J 3 bases, leaving 11 bases between the germline ends. The germline V gene encodes CDR1 LNHDA and CDR2 SQIVND (reference sequence). Written as DNA, the CDR3 is TGTGCCAGTAGTATCCCAGGCGCTGACTATGGCTACACCTTC. It yields the protein CASSIPGADYGYTF.

The chain uses TRBV11-2 and TRBJ2-5; tentative D call: TRBD2 (6 bases). The CDR3 is 15 amino acids. Trimming pared 5 bases from V and 2 bases from J, leaving 15 bases between. CDR1 is SGHAT and CDR2 is FQNNGV in the germline V gene. The CDR3 DNA sequence: TGTGCCAGCAGCGCCATACTGGGGACTCAAGAGACCCAGTACTTC. It is translated as CASSAILGTQETQYF.

V gene TRBV7-9 combines with J gene TRBJ2-2; 8 positions agree with TRBD2. The CDR3 totals 15 residues. J was trimmed by 5 bases and V by 5 bases; bases with no gene match: 7. Per germline, CDR1 SEHNR and CDR2 FQNEAQ (reference sequence). CDR3 residues: CASSAPERGTGELFF. The CDR3 DNA reads TGTGCCAGCAGCGCCCCCGAGCGGGGGACCGGGGAGCTGTTTTTT.

This chain links TRBV19 with TRBJ1-1, with 8 bases identical to TRBD1. After removal of 7 bases from V and 1 base from J, the junction contained 14 bases not matched to a gene. Germline CDR1 is LNHDA and CDR2 is SQIVND (reference sequence). The CDR3 has 17 amino acids. The CDR3 bases are TGTGCCAGTACCAACACAGGGGGTCCCGTATGGAACACTGAAGCTTTCTTT. It specifies CASTNTGGPVWNTEAFF.

The chain couples TRBV6-2 or TRBV6-3 to TRBJ1-1; D possibly corresponds to TRBD1 (5 bases). The V and J ends lost 0 bases and 7 bases respectively, with 18 bases between them. Germline V lookup: CDR1 MNHEY, CDR2 SVGEGT. The length of the CDR3 is 16 residues. The CDR3 region is CASSYSGTQRAREAFF. In DNA form, the CDR3 reads TGTGCCAGCAGTTACTCCGGGACTCAGAGGGCCCGTGAAGCTTTCTTT.

The rearrangement links TRBV19 to TRBJ1-5; D remains unclear. This CDR3 is built from 15 residues. In germline, CDR1 is LNHDA, CDR2 SQIVND (reference sequence). The ends were cut back, 1 base at V and 3 bases at J, with 10 bases in the middle. CDR3 in DNA: TGTGCCAGTAGTATAGGCTGGGCCGACAATCAGCCCCAGCATTTT. Protein: CASSIGWADNQPQHF.

This chain uses TRBV5-5 with TRBJ2-3; D is perhaps TRBD1 (5 bases). This CDR3 region has 16 residues. V was shortened by 3 bases and J by 2 bases, with 16 bases between the two germline ends. Germline V CDR1 and CDR2: SGHKS, YYEKEE (reference sequence). The CDR3 nucleotides are TGTGCCAGCAGCTCAGGACAAGGGCCTCCCACAGATACGCAGTATTTT. Translating it yields CASSSGQGPPTDTQYF.

The J gene is TRBJ1-6, the V gene TRBV9; D perhaps matches TRBD1 (5 bases). Germline V gives CDR1 SGDLS, CDR2 YYNGEE. The V end lost 0 bases, the J end lost 7 bases, and 11 bases lay between the germline ends. The CDR3 extends over 15 amino acids. CDR3 bases: TGTGCCAGCAGCGTAGATCAGGGAAGAAATTCACCCCTCCACTTT. Amino acids: CASSVDQGRNSPLHF.

This clone was observed a few times. J is TRBJ1-2 and V is TRBV5-4; D not resolved. The CDR3 covers 13 residues. V gave up 0 bases and J gave up 4 bases, with 7 bases separating them. Looked up from germline, CDR1 is SGHNT and CDR2 is YYREEE (reference sequence). The CDR3 loop reads CASSLESGYGYTF. CDR3 nucleotide sequence: TGTGCCAGCAGCTTGGAGTCAGGCTATGGCTACACCTTC.

The chain links TRBV5-1 to TRBJ2-5, with 7 bases matching TRBD1. V trimming: 2 bases; J trimming: 1 base; junction bases outside the gene matches: 5. The CDR3 has 15 residues. Germline V gives CDR1 SGHRS, CDR2 YFSETQ. The CDR3 loop reads CASSLRDSSQETQYF. CDR3 sequence (DNA): TGCGCCAGCAGCTTACGGGACAGTAGCCAAGAGACCCAGTACTTC. The full variable domain, its missing parts supplied by reference TRBV5-1 and TRBJ2-5, is KAGVTQTPRYLIKTRGQQVTLSCSPISGHRSVSWYQQTPGQGLQFLFEYFSETQRNKGNFPGRFSGRQFSNSRSEMNVSTLELGDSALYLCASSLRDSSQETQYFGPGTRLLVL.

This clone was counted once. This rearrangement joins TRBV4-2 to TRBJ1-3; 8 positions agree with TRBD1. CDR1 is LGHNA and CDR2 is YNFKEQ in the germline V gene. This CDR3 comprises 15 residues. V shed 2 bases and J 7 bases; nucleotides not matched to a gene: 7. The CDR3 region has the DNA TGTGCCAGCAGCCAACCCGGACAGGGCAAGAACACCATATATTTT. It encodes CASSQPGQGKNTIYF.

The V gene is TRBV6-5, the J gene TRBJ2-2; TRBD1 is a possible D gene (6 bases). Trimming cost V 7 bases and J 1 base, with 10 bases left between them. CDR1 MNHEY and CDR2 SVGAGI come from the germline V gene. The CDR3 is 14 residues long. CDR3 protein: CASTRTVNTGELFF. CDR3 DNA: TGTGCCAGCACGAGGACAGTGAACACCGGGGAGCTGTTTTTT.

This chain joins TRBV5-1 and TRBJ1-1, with 7 bases that match TRBD1. The germline CDR1 and CDR2 sequences are SGHRS and YFSETQ. The CDR3 spans 13 residues. Losses at the gene ends were 0 bases for V and 7 bases for J; bases not matched to a gene: 3. In nucleotides, the CDR3 is TGCGCCAGCAGCTTGGGGCAGGGGGGTGAAGCTTTCTTT. It encodes CASSLGQGGEAFF.

V usage is TRBV6-5 and J usage is TRBJ1-1; 7 bases are shared with TRBD1. The CDR3 runs to 12 residues. From germline, CDR1 is MNHEY and CDR2 SVGAGI. V lost 6 bases, J lost 7 bases, and 5 bases stayed unmatched. Here the CDR3 DNA reads TGTGCCAGCAGCTACCGGGACAGTGAAGCTTTCTTT. It encodes CASSYRDSEAFF.

The V call is TRBV24-1, the J call TRBJ1-2; D may be TRBD1 (5 bases). With 0 bases removed from V and 0 bases from J, the gap between germline ends came to 16 bases. Germline loops: CDR1 KGHDR, CDR2 SFDVKD. This CDR3 region has 18 residues. CDR3 nucleotide sequence: TGTGCCACCAGTGATTTGCATCAGGGCCCGGACGCTAACTATGGCTACACCTTC. Its translation: CATSDLHQGPDANYGYTF.

The V and J genes are TRBV7-2 and TRBJ2-7; D may be TRBD2 (5 bases). The V gene lost 5 bases and the J gene lost 5 bases, with 13 bases spanning the gap. Germline values: CDR1 SGHTA, CDR2 FQGNSA. The CDR3 sequence is 13 residues long. CDR3 residues: CASSPRPGNEQYF. The CDR3 DNA sequence: TGTGCCAGCAGCCCCCGACCCGGGAACGAGCAGTACTTC.

The V and J genes are TRBV19 and TRBJ1-1, with D tentatively TRBD1 (6 bases). The germline CDR1 and CDR2 sequences are LNHDA and SQIVND (reference sequence). The ends were cut back, 7 bases at V and 3 bases at J, with 18 bases in the middle. The CDR3 is 15 residues long. The CDR3 here is CASTIDGGAYTEAFF. As DNA, the CDR3 is TGTGCCAGTACCATCGACGGGGGGGCCTACACTGAAGCTTTCTTT.

V is TRBV27 and J is TRBJ1-2; D might be TRBD1 (5 bases). Looked up from germline, CDR1 is MNHEY and CDR2 is SMNVEV (reference sequence). Trimming left V 5 bases short and J 2 bases short, with 9 bases between. This CDR3 region has 13 residues. CDR3 in amino acids: CASSLGANYGYTF. CDR3 DNA: TGTGCCAGCAGTCTTGGGGCAAACTATGGCTACACCTTC.